Given below is one T cell receptor beta chain in context. Around 9.6 x 10^4 TCR templates per sample were sequenced. TCRdb keeps only in-frame clones here, not all; method: immunoSEQ multiplex PCR. The data hold 80,000 to 95,000 clones, with 95% observed a single time. This sample is part of a study of siplizumab effects on memory and regulatory T cells. The germline V gene has CDR1 MNHEY and CDR2 SMNVEV (reference sequence). V gave up 7 bases and J gave up 3 bases, with 9 bases separating them. The length of the CDR3 is 13 residues. The genes are TRBV27 and TRBJ2-2; possible D gene TRBD2, 5 bases. Sequences were obtained from CD8+ T cells sorted from blood. The sequence derives from a human donor in good health. The CDR3 sequence is CASTGLYTGELFF. CDR3 nucleotides: TGTGCCAGCACCGGACTGTACACCGGGGAGCTGTTTTTT.